These 12 T cell receptor beta chains were sequenced from one sample in a study of early T cells in non-severe SARS-CoV-2 infection. TCRdb reprocessed the 5' RACE reads with MiXCR, giving one entry per CDR3 protein. Of fewer than 70,000 distinct CDR3 sequences listed, about 4.9% are singletons. The source was whole blood, collected at baseline. The receptors were sampled from an adult who was a healthcare worker with PCR-confirmed SARS-CoV-2 infection or an uninfected control (not recorded which). The donor label of this sample is uncertain.

In this sample, this clonotype turned up many times. The V gene is TRBV7-2, the J gene TRBJ2-7, with D possibly being TRBD1 or TRBD2 (5 bases each). The CDR3 contains 18 residues. Per germline, CDR1 SGHTA and CDR2 FQGNSA. Trimming left V 3 bases short and J 0 bases short, with 21 bases between. CDR3 residues: CASSFGARWRPSSYEQYF. Written as DNA, the CDR3 is TGTGCCAGCAGCTTCGGGGCCAGGTGGAGGCCTAGCTCCTACGAGCAGTACTTC.

The chain carries TRBV25-1 and TRBJ2-2; D is perhaps TRBD2 (7 bases). The CDR3 contains 19 residues. V was trimmed by 4 bases and J by 0 bases, leaving 21 bases between them. The germline V gene encodes CDR1 MGHDK and CDR2 SYGVNS. CDR3 DNA sequence: TGTGCCAGCAGTGCCCTTTTGGGGGGGGCCCGATCGAACACCGGGGAGCTGTTTTTT. Protein sequence: CASSALLGGARSNTGELFF. Looking up the rest from reference TRBV25-1 and TRBJ2-2 gives the full variable domain: EADIYQTPRYLVIGTGKKITLECSQTMGHDKMYWYQQDPGMELHLIHYSYGVNSTEKGDLSSESTVSRIRTEHFPLTLESARPSHTSQYLCASSALLGGARSNTGELFFGEGSRLTVL.

The V and J genes are TRBV6-2 or TRBV6-3 and TRBJ2-5; D may be TRBD1 (6 bases). V was clipped by 2 bases and J by 1 base, with 11 bases between them. CDR3 size: 15 residues. Per germline, CDR1 MNHEY and CDR2 SVGEGT. Written as DNA, the CDR3 is TGTGCCAGCAGTTACCCCCGGACAGCCCAAGAGACCCAGTACTTC. This translates into CASSYPRTAQETQYF.

The chain is built from TRBV7-9 and TRBJ1-1; perhaps TRBD1 as D (5 bases). The CDR3 runs to 12 residues. Germline V CDR1 and CDR2: SEHNR, FQNEAQ (reference sequence). The germline V and J ends were trimmed by 1 base and 6 bases, with 6 bases remaining between them. This CDR3 is CASSLGGPEAFF. CDR3 sequence (DNA): TGTGCCAGCAGCTTAGGGGGCCCTGAAGCTTTCTTT.

This clonotype was counted many times. The rearrangement uses TRBV7-9 and TRBJ2-2; no clear D. The CDR3 is 12 residues long. Trimming shortened V by 4 bases and J by 3 bases, and 3 bases separated the two germline ends. Germline-derived CDR1 and CDR2 are SEHNR and FQNEAQ (reference sequence). CDR3 in amino acids: CASSSDTGELFF. The CDR3 coding sequence is TGTGCCAGCAGCTCGGACACCGGGGAGCTGTTTTTT. The full variable domain, with the rest looked up from reference TRBV7-9 and TRBJ2-2, is DTGVSQNPRHKITKRGQNVTFRCDPISEHNRLYWYRQTLGQGPEFLTYFQNEAQLEKSRLLSDRFSAERPKGSFSTLEIQRTEQGDSAMYLCASSSDTGELFFGEGSRLTVL.

The V call is TRBV3-1, the J call TRBJ2-6, with 7 bases identical to TRBD1. Germline V lookup: CDR1 LGHDT, CDR2 YNNKEL (reference sequence). This CDR3 spans 17 amino acids. The junction had 9 bases not matched to a gene; V was cut back by 6 bases and J by 1 base. DNA for the CDR3: TGTGCCAGCAGTAAGACAGGGTCGGAGTCTGGGGCCAACGTCCTGACTTTC. It translates to CASSKTGSESGANVLTF.

The rearrangement joins TRBV7-9 to TRBJ2-2; 7 nucleotides agree with TRBD2. The germline gives CDR1 SEHNR, CDR2 FQNEAQ (reference sequence). With V trimmed by 10 bases and J by 4 bases, 3 bases remained unmatched. The CDR3 has 12 amino acids. For the CDR3, the DNA is TGTGCCAACCCGGGGGGCACCGGGGAGCTGTTTTTT. Encoded protein: CANPGGTGELFF.

The table lists this clonotype with a few counts. The chain uses TRBV28 and TRBJ2-5, with D maybe TRBD1 (6 bases). V dropped 6 bases and J dropped 7 bases, with 21 bases sitting between them. The germline V gene encodes CDR1 MDHEN and CDR2 SYDVKM. The CDR3 covers 15 residues. The CDR3 DNA reads TGTGCCAGCAGCAACCTGAGTACAGGGTTTCGGACCCAGTACTTC. Its protein is CASSNLSTGFRTQYF.

This clonotype was detected a few times. The V gene is TRBV7-2, the J gene TRBJ2-7, with 8 bases aligning to TRBD2. Germline-derived CDR1 and CDR2 are SGHTA and FQGNSA. The V and J ends lost 4 bases and 5 bases, in that order; junction bases with no gene match: 7. This CDR3 comprises 14 residues. CDR3 DNA: TGTGCCAGCAGCTCCCCGGGACTAGTGAACGAGCAGTACTTC. This translates into CASSSPGLVNEQYF.

This clonotype was recorded many times. The CDR3: CASSRVGTSISYEQYF. The CDR3 DNA is TGTGCCAGCAGTAGGGTAGGGACGTCGATCTCCTACGAGCAGTACTTC. The chain recombines TRBV7-8 with TRBJ2-7, with D perhaps TRBD1 or TRBD2 (5 bases each). CDR3 length: 16 residues. Germline V gene data show CDR1 as SGHVS and CDR2 as FQNEAQ. Between the trimmed V and J ends, which lost 6 bases and 0 bases, there was a span of 18 bases.

V gene TRBV24-1 combines with J gene TRBJ2-1, with 10 bases lining up with TRBD2. J was trimmed by 1 base and V by 4 bases; bases with no gene match: 3. In germline, CDR1 is KGHDR, CDR2 SFDVKD. CDR3 length: 16 residues. The CDR3, as DNA: TGTGCCACCAGTGAATCTAGCGGGGGTTCCTACAATGAGCAGTTCTTC. This translates into CATSESSGGSYNEQFF.

This rearrangement joins TRBV27 to TRBJ2-3; D remains unclear. The ends were cut back, 9 bases at V and 9 bases at J, with 10 bases in the middle. CDR1 MNHEY and CDR2 SMNVEV come from the germline V gene (reference sequence). This CDR3 is 10 amino acids long. CDR3 in amino acids: CASPPKTQYF. In DNA form, the CDR3 reads TGTGCCAGTCCCCCCAAGACGCAGTATTTT.